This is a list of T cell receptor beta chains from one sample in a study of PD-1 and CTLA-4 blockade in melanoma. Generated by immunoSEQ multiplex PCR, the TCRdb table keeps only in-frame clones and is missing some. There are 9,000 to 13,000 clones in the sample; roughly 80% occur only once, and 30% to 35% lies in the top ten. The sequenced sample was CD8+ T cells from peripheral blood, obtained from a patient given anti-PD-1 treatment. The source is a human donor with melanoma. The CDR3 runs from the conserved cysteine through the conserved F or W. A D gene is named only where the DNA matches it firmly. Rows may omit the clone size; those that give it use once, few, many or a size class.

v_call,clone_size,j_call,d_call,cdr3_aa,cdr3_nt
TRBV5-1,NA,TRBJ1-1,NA,CASSEGGPEAFF,TGCGCCAGCAGCGAAGGGGGTCCTGAAGCTTTCTTT
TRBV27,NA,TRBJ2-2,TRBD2,CASRPTSGRAWGTGELFF,TGTGCCAGCAGACCAACTAGCGGGAGGGCCTGGGGCACCGGGGAGCTGTTTTTT
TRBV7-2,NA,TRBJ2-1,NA,CASSLRSTSSYNEQFF,TGTGCCAGCAGCTTAAGGAGTACGAGCTCCTACAATGAGCAGTTCTTC
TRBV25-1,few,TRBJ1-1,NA,CASTEGSTEAFF,TGTGCCAGCACAGAGGGGTCGACTGAAGCTTTCTTT
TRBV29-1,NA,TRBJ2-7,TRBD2,CSVRTSGRYEQYF,TGCAGCGTGAGGACTAGCGGACGCTACGAGCAGTACTTC
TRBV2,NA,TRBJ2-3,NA,CASSGDVTDTQYF,TGTGCCAGCAGTGGGGATGTCACAGATACGCAGTATTTT
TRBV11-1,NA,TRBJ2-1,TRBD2,CASSSRTSGRHEQFF,TGTGCCAGCAGCTCCCGGACTAGCGGGAGACATGAGCAGTTCTTC
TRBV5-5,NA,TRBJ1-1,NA,CASSPGLNTEAFF,TGTGCCAGCAGTCCGGGACTGAACACTGAAGCTTTCTTT
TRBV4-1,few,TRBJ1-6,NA,CASSPLTVSPLHF,TGCGCCAGCAGCCCATTAACCGTTTCACCCCTCCACTTT
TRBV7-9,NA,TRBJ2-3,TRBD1,CASSLGTGESTDTQYF,TGTGCCAGCAGCTTAGGGACAGGGGAAAGCACAGATACGCAGTATTTT
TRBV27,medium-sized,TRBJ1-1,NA,CASSLYGSTEAFF,TGTGCCAGCAGTTTATACGGGAGCACTGAAGCTTTCTTT
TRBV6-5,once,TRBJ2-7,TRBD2,CASSLGEGSYEQYF,TGTGCCAGCAGCCTGGGGGAGGGCTCCTACGAGCAGTACTTC
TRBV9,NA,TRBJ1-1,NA,CASSVEGGLGTEAFF,TGTGCCAGCAGCGTAGAAGGTGGGTTAGGCACTGAAGCTTTCTTT
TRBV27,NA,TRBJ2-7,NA,CASKGRAEQYF,TGTGCCAGCAAGGGGCGCGCCGAGCAGTACTTC
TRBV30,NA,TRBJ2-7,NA,CAWTPGGEQYF,TGTGCCTGGACCCCGGGCGGCGAGCAGTACTTC
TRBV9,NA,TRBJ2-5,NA,CASSVTGRPEETQYF,TGTGCCAGCAGCGTGACAGGACGCCCCGAAGAGACCCAGTACTTC
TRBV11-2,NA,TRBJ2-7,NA,CASSPRTGYEQYF,TGTGCCAGCAGCCCAAGGACCGGGTACGAGCAGTACTTC
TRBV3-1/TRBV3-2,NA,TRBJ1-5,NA,CASSSVPGADQPQHF,TGTGCCAGCAGTTCCGTACCCGGGGCCGACCAGCCCCAGCATTTT
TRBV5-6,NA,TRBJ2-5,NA,CASSPVPGETQYF,TGTGCCAGCAGTCCTGTCCCGGGAGAGACCCAGTACTTC
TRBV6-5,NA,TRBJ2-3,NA,CASNPLRRADTQYF,TGTGCCAGCAACCCGCTCCGGCGTGCAGATACGCAGTATTTT
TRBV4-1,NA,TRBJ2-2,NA,CASSQRRDVSGELFF,TGCGCCAGCAGCCAACGGCGGGACGTTTCCGGGGAGCTGTTTTTT
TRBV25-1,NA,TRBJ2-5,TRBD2,CASSEWGSGGQETQYF,TGTGCCAGCAGTGAATGGGGTAGCGGGGGTCAAGAGACCCAGTACTTC
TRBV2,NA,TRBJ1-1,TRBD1,CASSPRTGDAFF,TGTGCCAGCAGTCCCCGGACAGGCGACGCTTTCTTT
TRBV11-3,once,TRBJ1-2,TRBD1,CASSGGGNYGYTF,TGTGCCAGCTCGGGAGGGGGCAACTATGGCTACACCTTC
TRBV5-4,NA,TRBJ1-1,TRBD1,CASSTGQGRSEAFF,TGTGCCAGCAGCACCGGACAGGGGCGATCTGAAGCTTTCTTT
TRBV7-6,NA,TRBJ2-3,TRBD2,CASSPRLAGTDTQYF,TGTGCCAGCAGCCCGAGACTAGCAGGCACAGATACGCAGTATTTT
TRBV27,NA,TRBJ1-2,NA,CASSLSLNYGYTF,TGTGCCAGCAGTTTATCACTTAACTATGGCTACACCTTC
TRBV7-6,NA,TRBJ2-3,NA,CASSLTRRQEDTQYF,TGTGCCAGCAGCTTAACCCGACGCCAGGAAGATACGCAGTATTTT
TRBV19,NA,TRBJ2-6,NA,CASTDSPPSGANVLTF,TGTGCCAGTACGGACAGTCCACCCTCTGGGGCCAACGTCCTGACTTTC
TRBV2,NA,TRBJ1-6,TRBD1,CASSETLTGASPLHF,TGTGCCAGCAGTGAAACCTTGACAGGGGCCTCACCCCTCCACTTT
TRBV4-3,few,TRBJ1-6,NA,CASSQAWAGDMSPLHF,TGCGCCAGCAGCCAAGCGTGGGCAGGGGACATGTCACCCCTCCACTTT
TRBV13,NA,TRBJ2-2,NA,CASSPRTGELFF,TGTGCCAGCAGCCCACGCACCGGGGAGCTGTTTTTT
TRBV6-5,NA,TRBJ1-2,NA,CASIILPDRGGYTF,TGTGCCAGCATCATTTTGCCCGACCGAGGGGGCTACACCTTC
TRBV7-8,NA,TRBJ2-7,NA,CASSLSSYEQYF,TGTGCCAGCAGCTTGAGCTCCTACGAGCAGTACTTC
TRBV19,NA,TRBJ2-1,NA,CASSTLGLAYNEQFF,TGTGCCAGTAGTACGCTGGGACTCGCTTACAATGAGCAGTTCTTC
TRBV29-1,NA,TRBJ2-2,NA,CSIRMTGELFF,TGCAGCATAAGGATGACCGGGGAGCTGTTTTTT
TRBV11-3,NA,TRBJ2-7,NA,CASSLDGSSSYEQYF,TGTGCCAGCAGCTTAGACGGGTCCAGCTCCTACGAGCAGTACTTC
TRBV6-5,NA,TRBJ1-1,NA,CASSYLYTGSGEAFF,TGTGCCAGCAGTTACTTGTATACAGGGTCTGGTGAAGCTTTCTTT
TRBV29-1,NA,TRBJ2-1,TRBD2,CSVEGTSGRAPDVYNEQFF,TGCAGCGTTGAAGGGACTAGCGGGAGGGCCCCCGATGTCTACAATGAGCAGTTCTTC
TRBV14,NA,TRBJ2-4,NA,CASSRITGSNIQYF,TGTGCCAGCAGCCGGATAACAGGCTCAAACATTCAGTACTTC
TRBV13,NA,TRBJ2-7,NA,CASSRSSAYEQYF,TGTGCCAGCAGTCGTTCCTCGGCCTACGAGCAGTACTTC
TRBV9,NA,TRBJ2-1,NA,CASSRAGGVGSINEQFF,TGTGCCAGCAGCCGGGCTGGTGGAGTTGGGTCTATCAATGAGCAGTTCTTC
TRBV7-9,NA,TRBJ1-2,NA,CASSPTAYGYTF,TGTGCCAGCAGCCCCACCGCCTATGGCTACACCTTC
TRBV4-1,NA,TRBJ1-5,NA,CASSQVSGFGNQPQHF,TGCGCCAGCAGCCAAGTTTCTGGGTTTGGCAATCAGCCCCAGCATTTT
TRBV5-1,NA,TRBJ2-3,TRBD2,CASSPGLAGMKDTQYF,TGCGCCAGCAGCCCCGGACTAGCGGGAATGAAAGATACGCAGTATTTT
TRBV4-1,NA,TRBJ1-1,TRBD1,CASSQVQGAPGTEAFF,TGCGCCAGCAGCCAAGTCCAGGGGGCACCCGGCACTGAAGCTTTCTTT
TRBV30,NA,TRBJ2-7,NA,CAWSGVTPYEQYF,TGTGCCTGGAGTGGGGTAACCCCCTACGAGCAGTACTTC